A single sample is the source of the 10 T cell receptor beta chains below, sequenced in a study of cytomegalovirus exposure and HLA in healthy donors. PCR primers comprised 60 Vbeta and 13 Jbeta primers. The table came from immunoSEQ multiplex PCR; TCRdb's copy has only in-frame clones and leaves some out. The table gives 87,000 or so clones; the top ten clones make up 15% of it. The sample taken for sequencing was PBMCs. These receptors were obtained from a man aged 45-65 years in good health and CMV-seropositive.

V usage is TRBV18 and J usage is TRBJ1-2, with a tentative D call TRBD1 (5 bases). Trimming removed 1 base from V and 6 bases from J, with 9 bases in between. This CDR3 comprises 13 residues. Germline-derived CDR1 and CDR2 are KGHSH and LQKENI. The CDR3 loop is CASSPRRDDGYTF. CDR3 DNA sequence: TGTGCCAGCTCACCACGCAGGGATGATGGCTACACCTTC.

This chain uses TRBV5-1 with TRBJ2-1; D is ambiguous. This CDR3 contains 13 residues. The ends were cut back, 1 base at V and 5 bases at J, with 7 bases in the middle. The germline gives CDR1 SGHRS, CDR2 YFSETQ. CDR3 sequence (DNA): TGCGCCAGCAGCTTGCCTTCAGACAATGAGCAGTTCTTC. Protein: CASSLPSDNEQFF.

The chain has TRBV18 and TRBJ2-5; maybe TRBD2 (6 bases). Trimming removed 2 bases at V and 5 bases at J, with 9 bases between. Germline loops: CDR1 KGHSH, CDR2 LQKENI. This CDR3 has 13 amino acids. The CDR3 is CASSPAGTETQYF. Written as DNA, the CDR3 is TGTGCCAGCTCACCAGCGGGAACGGAGACCCAGTACTTC.

The rearrangement links TRBV4-2 to TRBJ1-1; 7 bases are a match to TRBD1. Germline V gives CDR1 LGHNA, CDR2 YNFKEQ. V trimming: 2 bases; J trimming: 2 bases; junction bases outside the gene matches: 5. This CDR3 has 15 residues. The CDR3, as DNA: TGTGCCAGCAGCCAAACAGGGGCAGGAAACACTGAAGCTTTCTTT. This encodes CASSQTGAGNTEAFF.

About this clone itself: Other nucleotide sequences in the sample specify the same CDR3. The chain links TRBV2 to TRBJ2-7; possible D gene TRBD2, 7 bases. The CDR3 length is 12 residues. V was trimmed by 8 bases and J by 2 bases, leaving 10 bases between them. Germline V lookup: CDR1 SNHLY, CDR2 FYNNEI. CDR3 in DNA: TGTGCCAGCGGGAGGGACACCTACGAGCAGTACTTC. Residues: CASGRDTYEQYF. Variable domain in full (rest from reference TRBV2 and TRBJ2-7): EPEVTQTPSHQVTQMGQEVILRCVPISNHLYFYWYRQILGQKVEFLVSFYNNEISEKSEIFDDQFSVERPDGSNFTLKIRSTKLEDSAMYFCASGRDTYEQYFGPGTRLTVT.

This sequence joins TRBV7-3 and TRBJ2-5, with 12 bases identical to TRBD2. The germline V gene has CDR1 SGHTA and CDR2 FQGTGA. This CDR3 contains 15 residues. V lost 5 bases to trimming and J lost 4 bases; unmatched junction nucleotides: 5. The CDR3 loop is CASSILGLAGETQYF. Here the CDR3 DNA reads TGTGCCAGCAGCATCCTGGGACTAGCGGGAGAGACCCAGTACTTC.

This chain joins TRBV4-3 and TRBJ1-2, with D tentatively TRBD1 (5 bases). The CDR3 covers 16 residues. V was cut by 0 bases and J by 0 bases, with 11 bases left in between. Germline CDR1 reads LGHNA; CDR2 reads YSLEER. CDR3 bases: TGCGCCAGCAGCCAAGATAGGGGACTGACTAACTATGGCTACACCTTC. This codes for CASSQDRGLTNYGYTF.

This chain joins TRBV27 and TRBJ2-1, with 10 positions matching TRBD2. V was clipped by 6 bases and J by 4 bases; unmatched bases: 18. The CDR3 sequence is 19 residues long. Germline CDR1 is MNHEY and CDR2 is SMNVEV (reference sequence). CDR3 nucleotides: TGTGCCAGCAGGTTGGGGCTAGCGGGAGAGGGTGCAACATACAATGAGCAGTTCTTC. Translation gives CASRLGLAGEGATYNEQFF.

V usage is TRBV20-1 and J usage is TRBJ2-2; D call uncertain. Germline V gene data show CDR1 as DFQATT and CDR2 as SNEGSKA (reference sequence). Trimming left V 6 bases short and J 8 bases short, with 10 bases between. The CDR3 contains 11 residues. CDR3 DNA sequence: TGCAGTGCCCCCCTAAGAGGGGAGCTGTTTTTT. Residues: CSAPLRGELFF.

This chain uses TRBV7-2 with TRBJ2-3; the match to TRBD2 covers 7 bases. The germline CDR1 and CDR2 sequences are SGHTA and FQGNSA. After removal of 2 bases from V and 1 base from J, the junction contained 0 bases not matched to a gene. This CDR3 region has 14 residues. CDR3 sequence: CASSLTSGTDTQYF. In DNA form, the CDR3 reads TGTGCCAGCAGCTTAACTAGCGGCACAGATACGCAGTATTTT.